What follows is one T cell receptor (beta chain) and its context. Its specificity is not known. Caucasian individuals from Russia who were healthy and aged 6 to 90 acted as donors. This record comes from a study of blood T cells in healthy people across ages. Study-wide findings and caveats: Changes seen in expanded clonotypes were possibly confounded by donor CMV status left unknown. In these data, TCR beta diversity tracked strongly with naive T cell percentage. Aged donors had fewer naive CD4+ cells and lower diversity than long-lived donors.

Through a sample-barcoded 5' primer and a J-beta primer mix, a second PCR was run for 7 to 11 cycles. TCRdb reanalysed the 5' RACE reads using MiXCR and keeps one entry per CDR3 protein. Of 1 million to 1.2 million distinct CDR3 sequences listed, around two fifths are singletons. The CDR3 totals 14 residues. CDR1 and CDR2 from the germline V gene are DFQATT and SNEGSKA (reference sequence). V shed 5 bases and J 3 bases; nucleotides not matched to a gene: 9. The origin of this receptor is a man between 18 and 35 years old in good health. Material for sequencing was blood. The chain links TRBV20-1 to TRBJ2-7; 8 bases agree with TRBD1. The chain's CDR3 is CSAGSGTGLYEQYF. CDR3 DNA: TGCAGTGCTGGGTCCGGGACAGGACTCTACGAGCAGTACTTC.